One and the same sample provided the 2 T cell receptor beta chains below, sequenced in a study of metastatic and nonmetastatic thyroid tumors (dated by TCRdb to 2020 to 2022). Before undergoing thyroid surgery, none of the patients had been given any kind of treatment. Receptors were amplified or captured by PCR. The sample was run on an Illumina HiSeq 4000. Using fastp at Q25 and MiXCR, TCRdb reprocessed the public reads and kept productive beta chains. Counted in this sample were about 56,000 clones; 25% to 30% of them appeared once. Roughly 15% of the sample comes from the top ten. Sequencing input: blood. Receptors originate from a female donor with papillary thyroid cancer or a benign thyroid nodule (not recorded which). Some clones in this sample may be carry-over from other donors' samples.

The chain employs TRBV4-1 and TRBJ2-5; 8 positions match TRBD2. Per the germline V gene, CDR1 is MGHRA and CDR2 is YSYEKL. CDR3 length: 17 residues. The V segment lost 0 bases and the J segment 1 base; nucleotides outside the gene matches: 7. The chain's CDR3 is CASSQEPLAGLQETQYF. CDR3 DNA: TGCGCCAGCAGCCAAGAGCCTCTAGCGGGCCTCCAAGAGACCCAGTACTTC.

The rearrangement joins TRBV6-5 to TRBJ2-1; D might be TRBD2 (6 bases). Germline loops: CDR1 MNHEY, CDR2 SVGAGI. V shed 0 bases and J shed 6 bases, with 12 bases lying between them. The CDR3 is 15 amino acids. Here the CDR3 DNA reads TGTGCCAGCAGTTACTCGACGGGAGCGGGCAATGAGCAGTTCTTC. Residues: CASSYSTGAGNEQFF.